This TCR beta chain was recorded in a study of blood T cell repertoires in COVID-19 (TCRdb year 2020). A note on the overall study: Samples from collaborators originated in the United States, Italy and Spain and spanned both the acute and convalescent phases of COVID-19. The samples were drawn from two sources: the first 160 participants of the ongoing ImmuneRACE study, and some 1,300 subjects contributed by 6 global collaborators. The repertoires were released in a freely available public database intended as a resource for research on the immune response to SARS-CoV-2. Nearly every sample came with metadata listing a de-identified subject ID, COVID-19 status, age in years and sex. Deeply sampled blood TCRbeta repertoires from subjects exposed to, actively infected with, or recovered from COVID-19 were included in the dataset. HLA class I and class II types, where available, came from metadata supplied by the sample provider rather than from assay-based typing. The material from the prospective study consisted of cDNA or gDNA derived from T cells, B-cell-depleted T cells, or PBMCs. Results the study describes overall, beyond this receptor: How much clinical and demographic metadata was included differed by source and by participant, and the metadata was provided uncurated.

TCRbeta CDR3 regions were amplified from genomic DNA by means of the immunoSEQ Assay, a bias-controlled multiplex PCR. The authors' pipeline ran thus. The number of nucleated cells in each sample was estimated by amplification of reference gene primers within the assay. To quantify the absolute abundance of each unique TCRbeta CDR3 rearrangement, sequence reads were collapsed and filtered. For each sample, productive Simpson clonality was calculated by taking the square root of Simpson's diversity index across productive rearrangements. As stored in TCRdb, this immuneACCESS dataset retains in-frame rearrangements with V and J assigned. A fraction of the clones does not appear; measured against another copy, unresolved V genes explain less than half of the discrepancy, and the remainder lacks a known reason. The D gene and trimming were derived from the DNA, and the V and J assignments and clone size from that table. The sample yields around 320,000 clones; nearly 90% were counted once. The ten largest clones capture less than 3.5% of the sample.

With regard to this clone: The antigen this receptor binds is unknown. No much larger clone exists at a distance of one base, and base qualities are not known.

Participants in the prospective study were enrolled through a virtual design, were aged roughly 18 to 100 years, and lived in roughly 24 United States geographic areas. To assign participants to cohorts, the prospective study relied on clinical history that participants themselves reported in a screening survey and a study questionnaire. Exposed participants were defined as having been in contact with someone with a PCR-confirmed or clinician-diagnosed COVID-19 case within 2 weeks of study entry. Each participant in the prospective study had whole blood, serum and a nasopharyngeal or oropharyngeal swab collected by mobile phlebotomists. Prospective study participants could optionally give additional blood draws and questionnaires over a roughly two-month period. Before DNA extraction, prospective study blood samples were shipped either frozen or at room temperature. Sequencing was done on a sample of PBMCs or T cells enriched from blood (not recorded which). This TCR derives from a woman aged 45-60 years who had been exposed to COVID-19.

The DNA is as follows: TGTGCCAGCAGAAGAGGACTAGCGGGGATCTACGAGCAGTACTTC. It encodes CASRRGLAGIYEQYF. The chain is made from TRBV6-5 and TRBJ2-7; TRBD2 aligns with 12 central bases. According to the germline V gene, CDR1 reads MNHEY and CDR2 reads SVGAGI. There are 15 amino acids in the CDR3, from cysteine to phenylalanine inclusive. Left in the record is the CDR3 DNA by itself, 45 bases read in frame from the first base. V has 6 bases trimmed and J has 3 bases trimmed; junction bases matching no gene number 6.